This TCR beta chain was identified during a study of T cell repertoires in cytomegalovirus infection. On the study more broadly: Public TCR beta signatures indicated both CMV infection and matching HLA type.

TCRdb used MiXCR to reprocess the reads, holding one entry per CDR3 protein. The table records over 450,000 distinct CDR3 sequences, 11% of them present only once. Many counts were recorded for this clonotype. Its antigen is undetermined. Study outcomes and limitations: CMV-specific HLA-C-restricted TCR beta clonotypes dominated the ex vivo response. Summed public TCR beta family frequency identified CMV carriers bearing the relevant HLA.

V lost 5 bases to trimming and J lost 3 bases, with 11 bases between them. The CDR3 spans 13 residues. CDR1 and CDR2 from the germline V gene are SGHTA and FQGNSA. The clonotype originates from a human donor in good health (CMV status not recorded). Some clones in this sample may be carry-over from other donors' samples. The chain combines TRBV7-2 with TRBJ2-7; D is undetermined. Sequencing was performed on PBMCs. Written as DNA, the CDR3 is TGTGCCAGCAGCCCGGGTGGGGTCTACGAGCAGTACTTC. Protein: CASSPGGVYEQYF. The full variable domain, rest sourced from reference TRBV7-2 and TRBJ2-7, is GAGVSQSPSNKVTEKGKDVELRCDPISGHTALYWYRQSLGQGLEFLIYFQGNSAPDKSGLPSDRFSAERTGGSVSTLTIQRTQQEDSAVYLCASSPGGVYEQYFGPGTRLTVT.